Shown below are 18 T cell receptor beta chains from a single sample sequenced in a study of cytomegalovirus exposure and HLA in healthy donors. 60 Vbeta and 13 Jbeta primers were used in PCR. The data were produced by immunoSEQ multiplex PCR, yet TCRdb's version contains in-frame clones alone and is incomplete. The table has under 200,000 clones, around 79% seen once. Sequenced material: PBMCs. The source is a middle-aged woman in good health and CMV-seronegative.

With respect to this clone: The junction differs from germline at one of its ends, possibly a read error. Additional DNA sequences in this sample encode the identical CDR3. The genes are TRBV10-3 and TRBJ1-1; 7 bases map to TRBD1. The CDR3 runs to 13 residues. Looked up from germline, CDR1 is ENHRY and CDR2 is SYGVKD. The CDR3 here is CAISGDSRTEAFF. The CDR3 bases are TGTGCCATCAGTGGGGACAGCCGGACTGAGGCTTTCTTT.

The gene calls are TRBV7-2 and TRBJ1-6; D ambiguous. Germline CDR1 reads SGHTA; CDR2 reads FQGNSA. Trimming stripped 0 bases from V and 7 bases from J, with 16 bases between. This CDR3 region has 17 residues. The CDR3 is CASSLAPAGRENSPLHF. The CDR3 nucleotides are TGTGCCAGCAGCTTAGCGCCGGCGGGGAGGGAAAATTCACCCCTCCACTTT.

This sequence joins TRBV4-3 and TRBJ1-6; D is unclear. Germline CDR1 is LGHNA and CDR2 is YSLEER. This CDR3 has 14 residues. Trimming stripped 1 base from V and 8 bases from J, with 9 bases between. The chain's CDR3 is CASSQGPGDSPLHF. CDR3 in DNA: TGCGCCAGCAGCCAAGGTCCCGGGGATTCACCCCTCCACTTT.

The chain has TRBV6-6 and TRBJ1-1; D unclear. This CDR3 region has 14 residues. Germline values: CDR1 MNHNY, CDR2 SVGAGI (reference sequence). With 7 bases removed from V and 0 bases from J, the gap between germline ends came to 12 bases. DNA of the CDR3: TGTGCCAGCAAATCCCCCGGGTTGAACACTGAAGCTTTCTTT. This codes for CASKSPGLNTEAFF.

V and J are TRBV28 and TRBJ2-1, with 7 bases aligning to TRBD1. The CDR3 contains 16 residues. With V trimmed by 5 bases and J by 0 bases, 7 bases remained unmatched. Per the germline V gene, CDR1 is MDHEN and CDR2 is SYDVKM. CDR3 in DNA: TGTGCCAGCAGTCCACAGGGGTCCCTCTCCTACAATGAGCAGTTCTTC. Translated, it gives CASSPQGSLSYNEQFF.

This chain links TRBV6-5 with TRBJ2-7; 7 nucleotides line up with TRBD2. V lost 0 bases, J lost 0 bases, and 5 bases stayed unmatched. Germline lookup yields CDR1 MNHEY and CDR2 SVGAGI. CDR3 length equals 16 residues. DNA of the CDR3: TGTGCCAGCAGTTACTCTGGCGGGAGTTCCTCCTACGAGCAGTACTTC. It specifies CASSYSGGSSSYEQYF.

The V gene is TRBV4-3, the J gene TRBJ2-7, with TRBD2 matching 8 bases. The end of the DNA is better explained by TRBJ2-1, so the J call may be wrong. This CDR3 spans 14 amino acids. Germline CDR1 is LGHNA and CDR2 is YSLEER. The CDR3 coding sequence is TGCGCCAGCAGCCAAGATCGGGGACTAGTTGGGCAGTTCTTC. Protein: CASSQDRGLVGQFF.

J is TRBJ2-3 and V is TRBV5-6, with TRBD1 matching 7 bases. The CDR3 covers 14 residues. The ends lost 5 bases at V and 6 bases at J; junction bases unmatched: 9. Germline loops: CDR1 SGHDT, CDR2 YYEEEE. The CDR3 here is CASRPGQPPDTQYF. The DNA of the CDR3 is TGTGCCAGCAGGCCGGGACAGCCTCCGGATACGCAGTATTTT.

In its sample, this clone was seen once. J is TRBJ2-3 and V is TRBV12-2; TRBD2, the D gene given by the table, was not confirmed from the DNA. TRBV12-2 is a listed pseudogene. The length of the CDR3 is 18 residues. CDR3 region: CASRLDFLPREASDTQYF. The DNA for the CDR3 is TGTGCAAGTCGCTTAGACTTCTTGCCGCGGGAGGCCTCAGATACGCAGTATTTT.

The chain uses TRBV2 and TRBJ2-1; perhaps TRBD1 as D (5 bases). This CDR3 region has 15 residues. Germline V gives CDR1 SNHLY, CDR2 FYNNEI. V dropped 6 bases and J dropped 0 bases, with 12 bases sitting between them. CDR3 DNA: TGTGCCAGCAGGAGGACACCTTTCTCCTACAATGAGCAGTTCTTC. Protein: CASRRTPFSYNEQFF.

The chain employs TRBV5-1 and TRBJ1-1; D perhaps matches TRBD1 (6 bases). CDR3 length: 14 amino acids. Germline V gene lookup returns CDR1 SGHRS and CDR2 YFSETQ. V lost 4 bases and J lost 3, with 13 bases in between. The CDR3 nucleotides are TGCGCCAGCAGCATCGGGGGGGCGTACACTGAAGCTTTCTTT. Its translation is CASSIGGAYTEAFF.

The chain employs TRBV15 and TRBJ2-2; D is unresolved. CDR3 length equals 14 residues. Germline V CDR1 and CDR2: LNHNV, YYDKDF (reference sequence). V lost 6 bases to trimming and J lost 4 bases, with 12 bases between them. The CDR3 reads CATSQASRTGELFF. CDR3 sequence (DNA): TGTGCCACCAGTCAGGCCAGTCGCACCGGGGAGCTGTTTTTT. The variable domain in full, completed from reference TRBV15 and TRBJ2-2, reads DAMVIQNPRYQVTQFGKPVTLSCSQTLNHNVMYWYQQKSSQAPKLLFHYYDKDFNNEADTPDNFQSRRPNTSFCFLDIRSPGLGDTAMYLCATSQASRTGELFFGEGSRLTVL.

The chain links TRBV29-1 to TRBJ1-1, with TRBD1 matching over 7 bases. Per the germline V gene, CDR1 is SQVTM and CDR2 is ANQGSEA. The CDR3 extends over 15 amino acids. J gave up 1 base and V 5 bases, and 10 bases lay outside the gene matches. Here the CDR3 DNA reads TGCAGCGTTCAGAACAGGGGACACGAGAACACTGAAGCTTTCTTT. Its translation is CSVQNRGHENTEAFF.

The CDR3 protein is CASSLETASYTDTQYF. In nucleotides, the CDR3 is TGTGCCAGCAGCTTAGAAACAGCCTCCTACACAGATACGCAGTATTTT. The genes are TRBV11-1 and TRBJ2-3; no clear D gene. Trimming pared 1 base from V and 2 bases from J, leaving 13 bases between. This CDR3 has 16 residues. CDR1 is SGHAT, CDR2 FQDESV, per germline (reference sequence).

CDR3 protein: CASSWDRPGETQYF. The CDR3 DNA sequence: TGTGCCAGCAGCTGGGACAGGCCAGGGGAGACCCAGTACTTC. The chain links TRBV7-2 to TRBJ2-5, with 8 bases that match TRBD1. CDR3 length equals 14 residues. V shed 4 bases, J shed 5 bases, and the junction held 6 bases outside the gene matches. CDR1 SGHTA and CDR2 FQGNSA come from the germline V gene. Using reference TRBV7-2 and TRBJ2-5 for the parts outside the CDR3, the full variable domain is GAGVSQSPSNKVTEKGKDVELRCDPISGHTALYWYRQSLGQGLEFLIYFQGNSAPDKSGLPSDRFSAERTGGSVSTLTIQRTQQEDSAVYLCASSWDRPGETQYFGPGTRLLVL.

This clone was picked up one time. The chain employs TRBV9 and TRBJ2-7; TRBD1 matches at 9 bases. V lost 4 bases, J lost 0 bases, and 14 bases stayed unmatched. Germline CDR1 is SGDLS and CDR2 is YYNGEE. The CDR3 extends over 18 amino acids. The DNA for the CDR3 is TGTGCCAGCAGCCCTTTATGGACAGGGGACCTCCTCTCCTACGAGCAGTACTTC. It is translated as CASSPLWTGDLLSYEQYF.

The chain recombines TRBV9 with TRBJ2-3; TRBD1 matches 7 bases. The CDR3 length is 16 residues. The germline V gene encodes CDR1 SGDLS and CDR2 YYNGEE. V gave up 4 bases and J gave up 3 bases; unmatched junction bases: 11. CDR3 bases: TGTGCCAGCAGCAGTACTAGGGGGCTCAAAACAGATACGCAGTATTTT. It yields the protein CASSSTRGLKTDTQYF.

The V gene is TRBV9, the J gene TRBJ2-7, with 10 bases lining up with TRBD2. Germline CDR1 is SGDLS and CDR2 is YYNGEE. The CDR3 length is 16 residues. V lost 0 bases and J lost 5; bases outside the gene matches: 8. The CDR3 DNA is TGTGCCAGCAGCGTAGACCCTAGCGGGAGAAACCACGAGCAGTACTTC. Translating it yields CASSVDPSGRNHEQYF.